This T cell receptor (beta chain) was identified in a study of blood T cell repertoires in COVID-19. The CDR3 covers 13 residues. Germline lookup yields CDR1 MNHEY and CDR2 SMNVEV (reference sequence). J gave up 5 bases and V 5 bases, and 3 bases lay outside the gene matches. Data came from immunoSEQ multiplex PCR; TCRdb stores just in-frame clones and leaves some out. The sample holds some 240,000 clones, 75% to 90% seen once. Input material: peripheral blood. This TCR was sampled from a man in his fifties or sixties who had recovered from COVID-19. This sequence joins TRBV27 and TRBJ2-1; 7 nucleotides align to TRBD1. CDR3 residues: CASSGTDDNEQFF. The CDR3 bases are TGTGCCAGCAGTGGGACAGATGACAATGAGCAGTTCTTC.